This entry is about one T cell receptor beta chain. The V end was cut by 11 bases, the J end by 0 bases, with 22 bases between. The CDR3 contains 16 residues. Germline V gives CDR1 SNHLY, CDR2 FYNNEI. The sample belongs to a study of blood T cell repertoires in COVID-19. Study context: Samples taken during acute and convalescent COVID-19 were collected in the United States, Italy and Spain. Sample material is recorded as cDNA or gDNA derived from T cells, B-cell-depleted T cells, or PBMCs.

In the authors' workflow: By means of reference gene primer amplification, nucleated cell counts were estimated. The assay was immunoSEQ multiplex PCR, and TCRdb's table has in-frame clones only and misses some. That table supplies the V and J calls and clone size; D and trimming were determined from the DNA. The sample has about 100,000 clones, around 81% seen once. Sequences were obtained from peripheral blood. The sequence came from a man between 45 and 60 years old with active or convalescent COVID-19. The chain is built from TRBV2 and TRBJ2-5, with TRBD2 as a possible D gene (6 bases). The CDR3 loop is CASQTGPAGYQETQYF. The CDR3 DNA is TGTGCCTCTCAGACTGGGCCAGCGGGCTACCAAGAGACCCAGTACTTC.